What follows describes a single TCR beta chain. Method: immunoSEQ multiplex PCR; TCRdb's copy keeps in-frame clones and lacks some. The sample carries about 39,000 clones, 87% recorded once. This sample is part of a study of blood T cell repertoires in COVID-19. Study-wide context: Samples taken during acute and convalescent COVID-19 were collected in the United States, Italy and Spain.

V was cut by 2 bases and J by 5 bases, with 10 bases left in between. Germline V CDR1 and CDR2: SNHLY, FYNNEI. The CDR3 is made up of 13 amino acids. The source of this sequence is a middle-aged man with active or convalescent COVID-19. This rearrangement joins TRBV2 to TRBJ2-7; D is possibly TRBD2 (6 bases). Sequencing input: peripheral blood. In nucleotides, the CDR3 is TGTGCCAGCAGTGAACGGGACTCTGACGAGCAGTACTTC. Protein product: CASSERDSDEQYF.